These 24 T cell receptor beta chains share one sample of origin, sequenced in a study of cytomegalovirus exposure and HLA in healthy donors. The PCR ran on 60 Vbeta and 13 Jbeta primers. Assay: immunoSEQ multiplex PCR; the TCRdb copy retains only in-frame clones and omits some. The repertoire includes 90,000 to 100,000 clones, around three quarters of them detected once, and about 2% sits in the top ten. Sequenced sample: PBMCs. Receptors were obtained from a man between 35 and 55 years old in good health and CMV-seronegative.

V usage is TRBV19 and J usage is TRBJ2-7; TRBD1 might be the D (6 bases). Trimming pared 5 bases from V and 2 bases from J, leaving 13 bases between. Per germline, CDR1 LNHDA and CDR2 SQIVND (reference sequence). CDR3 size: 14 residues. CDR3 region: CASSWDTRTYEQYF. DNA for the CDR3: TGTGCCAGTAGTTGGGACACCCGGACCTACGAGCAGTACTTC.

Only one count was recorded for this clone. The rearrangement uses TRBV10-1 and TRBJ2-1, with 8 bases that match TRBD2. The CDR3 consists of 15 residues. Trimming removed 3 bases from V and 4 bases from J; junction bases left unmatched: 5. Germline CDR1 and CDR2: WNHNN and SYGVQD (reference sequence). The CDR3 sequence: CASSDSGRAYNEQFF. The CDR3 bases are TGCGCCAGCAGTGATTCCGGGAGGGCGTACAATGAGCAGTTCTTC.

The J gene is TRBJ2-1, the V gene TRBV6-1; a weak D match, TRBD2 (6 bases). Germline V gene data show CDR1 as MNHNS and CDR2 as SASEGT. This CDR3 has 14 residues. Trimming stripped 4 bases from V and 3 bases from J, with 10 bases between. CDR3 sequence reads: CASSVLAVYNEQFF. The CDR3 DNA reads TGTGCCAGCAGTGTGTTAGCGGTCTACAATGAGCAGTTCTTC.

The chain links TRBV20-1 to TRBJ1-2; D might be TRBD1 (6 bases). V was cut by 7 bases and J by 7 bases, with 10 bases left in between. CDR3 length equals 10 residues. Germline CDR1 DFQATT, CDR2 SNEGSKA (reference sequence). CDR3 DNA: TGCAGTGTAGGGGGGGCTGGCTACACCTTC. It translates to CSVGGAGYTF.

The chain recombines TRBV10-3 with TRBJ1-2; weak D call: TRBD1 (5 bases). Germline loops: CDR1 ENHRY, CDR2 SYGVKD. V shed 3 bases and J shed 4 bases, with 9 bases lying between them. The CDR3 is 13 amino acids. The CDR3 reads CAISDRDSYGYTF. The DNA of the CDR3 is TGTGCCATCAGTGACAGGGATTCCTATGGCTACACCTTC.

The chain combines TRBV2 with TRBJ1-6; tentative D call: TRBD1 (6 bases). Trimming took 4 bases from V and 6 from J, leaving 7 bases between them. The CDR3 totals 13 residues. Germline V gene data show CDR1 as SNHLY and CDR2 as FYNNEI. The CDR3 coding sequence is TGTGCCAGCAGTGTGGGGGCTAATTCACCCCTCCACTTT. This sequence encodes CASSVGANSPLHF.

On this clone: Sequence at one end of the junction differs from germline and may be a read error. J is TRBJ2-7 and V is TRBV7-9; possibly TRBD2 for D (6 bases). Per the germline V gene, CDR1 is SEHNR and CDR2 is FQNEAQ (reference sequence). The CDR3 loop spans 14 amino acids. CDR3 in amino acids: CSSSPRDFSYEQYF. CDR3 in DNA: TGTTCCAGCAGCCCAAGGGACTTCTCCTACGAGCAGTACTTC.

The chain is built from TRBV7-2 and TRBJ2-6; TRBD2 is a possible D gene (6 bases). The germline CDR1 and CDR2 sequences are SGHTA and FQGNSA. There are 18 residues in the CDR3. Trimming cost V 0 bases and J 0 bases, with 12 bases left between them. The CDR3 sequence is CASSLAGGGRSGANVLTF. The DNA for the CDR3 is TGTGCCAGCAGCTTAGCGGGGGGTGGGCGCTCTGGGGCCAACGTCCTGACTTTC.

This chain connects TRBV28 to TRBJ2-5, with 11 bases matching TRBD2. Trimming removed 4 bases from V and 5 bases from J; junction bases left unmatched: 15. The germline V gene encodes CDR1 MDHEN and CDR2 SYDVKM. CDR3 length: 18 residues. DNA for the CDR3: TGTGCCAGCAGTTCGAAACCCGGTGCTAGCGGGGGGAGGGAGACCCAGTACTTC. Translating it yields CASSSKPGASGGRETQYF.

This sequence joins TRBV15 and TRBJ2-4; maybe TRBD2 (5 bases). The CDR3 covers 17 residues. Trimming took 5 bases from V and 2 from J, leaving 19 bases between them. Per germline, CDR1 LNHNV and CDR2 YYDKDF (reference sequence). The CDR3 sequence: CATSSSRAEASKNIQYF. The CDR3 region has the DNA TGTGCCACCAGCTCCTCTCGAGCGGAGGCGTCCAAAAACATTCAGTACTTC.

The chain couples TRBV6-6 to TRBJ1-2; no clear D. The germline gives CDR1 MNHNY, CDR2 SVGAGI (reference sequence). CDR3 size: 14 residues. Deletions cut 0 bases from V and 1 base from J, with 6 bases between. Here the CDR3 reads CASSYSDSNYGYTF. Written as DNA, the CDR3 is TGTGCCAGCAGTTACTCAGATAGTAACTATGGCTACACCTTC.

This chain joins TRBV27 and TRBJ2-3; TRBD2 matches at 15 bases. The V segment lost 2 bases and the J segment 0 bases; nucleotides outside the gene matches: 15. Germline V gene lookup returns CDR1 MNHEY and CDR2 SMNVEV (reference sequence). The CDR3 contains 22 residues. The CDR3: CASSLKIPGLAGGVFSTDTQYF. CDR3 nucleotide sequence: TGTGCCAGCAGTTTAAAAATACCGGGACTAGCGGGGGGAGTGTTCAGCACAGATACGCAGTATTTT.

CDR3 amino acids: CACVRSSYNEQFF. CDR3 in DNA: TGTGCCTGCGTCCGTAGCTCCTACAATGAGCAGTTCTTC. The chain carries TRBV30 and TRBJ2-1; D remains ambiguous. V was trimmed by 6 bases and J by 0 bases, leaving 9 bases between them. CDR3 size: 13 residues. The germline V gene encodes CDR1 GTSNPN and CDR2 SVGIG (reference sequence).

The rearrangement joins TRBV5-1 to TRBJ2-7, with a weak D call TRBD1 (6 bases). This CDR3 spans 15 amino acids. The V end lost 0 bases, the J end lost 4 bases, and 14 bases lay between the germline ends. Germline CDR1 SGHRS, CDR2 YFSETQ. CDR3 amino acids: CASSLGGFRGYEQYF. The CDR3, as DNA: TGCGCCAGCAGCTTGGGGGGGTTCAGGGGATACGAGCAGTACTTC.

CDR3 in amino acids: CASSLADTQYF. In nucleotides, the CDR3 is TGTGCCAGCAGTTTAGCAGATACGCAGTATTTT. This chain connects TRBV6-5 to TRBJ2-3; D remains ambiguous. The CDR3 runs to 11 residues. Trimming took off 4 bases at V and 4 bases at J, with 3 bases between the two ends. Germline V gene data show CDR1 as MNHEY and CDR2 as SVGAGI.

The chain links TRBV7-9 to TRBJ2-7; maybe TRBD2 (6 bases). The CDR3 runs to 15 residues. V was clipped by 1 base and J by 7 bases, with 17 bases between them. From germline, CDR1 is SEHNR and CDR2 FQNEAQ (reference sequence). The CDR3 reads CASSLDGTPLQEQYF. CDR3 sequence (DNA): TGTGCCAGCAGCTTAGATGGGACTCCGTTGCAGGAGCAGTACTTC.

The J gene is TRBJ1-4, the V gene TRBV5-1, with unresolved D. CDR1 is SGHRS, CDR2 YFSETQ, per germline. There are 14 residues in the CDR3. V was shortened by 6 bases and J by 5 bases, with 14 bases between the two germline ends. CDR3 in DNA: TGCGCCAGCACTCTCTCGACATTGAATGAAAAACTGTTTTTT. This codes for CASTLSTLNEKLFF.

This clone appeared a few times. The gene calls are TRBV2 and TRBJ1-5; TRBD1 matches 9 bases. CDR1 and CDR2 (germline): SNHLY, FYNNEI. Germline trimming cut 6 bases from V and 1 base from J; bases unmatched to any gene: 7. This CDR3 comprises 16 residues. The CDR3 DNA sequence: TGTGCCAGCAGCGGGACCGGGACAGGGAGCAATCAGCCCCAGCATTTT. It translates to CASSGTGTGSNQPQHF.

The chain is built from TRBV10-3 and TRBJ1-6, with 7 nucleotides matching TRBD1. V shed 2 bases, J shed 7 bases, and the junction held 2 bases outside the gene matches. Germline V gives CDR1 ENHRY, CDR2 SYGVKD. This CDR3 has 14 residues. CDR3 DNA: TGTGCCATCAGTGAGGCAGGGGGGAATTCACCCCTCCACTTT. Encoded protein: CAISEAGGNSPLHF.

The rearrangement uses TRBV19 and TRBJ2-2; D may be TRBD1 (5 bases). V was shortened by 5 bases and J by 4 bases, with 8 bases between the two germline ends. Germline CDR1 and CDR2: LNHDA and SQIVND (reference sequence). The CDR3 has 13 amino acids. CDR3 sequence: CASSADSTGELFF. CDR3 sequence (DNA): TGTGCCAGTAGTGCAGACAGCACCGGGGAGCTGTTTTTT.

CDR3: CASSLIGGVQETQYF. As DNA, the CDR3 is TGTGCCAGCAGCCTGATCGGGGGGGTTCAAGAGACCCAGTACTTC. The V and J genes are TRBV5-6 and TRBJ2-5, with 8 bases aligning to TRBD2. This CDR3 is 15 amino acids long. Germline V gene data show CDR1 as SGHDT and CDR2 as YYEEEE. Trimming at V came to 4 bases and at J to 2 bases, leaving 7 bases not matched to a gene.

This clone has more than one count but fewer than ten. The chain carries TRBV18 and TRBJ2-1; 10 positions match TRBD2. Germline V gene data show CDR1 as KGHSH and CDR2 as LQKENI. The J segment lost 4 bases and the V segment lost 2 bases, leaving 11 bases of the junction unmatched. This CDR3 region has 18 residues. Here the CDR3 reads CASSPTSGGAALYNEQFF. CDR3 coding DNA: TGTGCCAGCTCACCAACGAGCGGGGGGGCCGCCCTTTACAATGAGCAGTTCTTC.

The chain recombines TRBV7-9 with TRBJ1-6; 7 bases are a match to TRBD1. CDR1 and CDR2 from the germline V gene are SEHNR and FQNEAQ (reference sequence). The length of the CDR3 is 15 residues. The junction had 13 bases not matched to a gene; V was cut back by 6 bases and J by 11 bases. The CDR3 here is CASSPAGTASAPLHF. Written as DNA, the CDR3 is TGTGCCAGCAGTCCGGCCGGGACAGCGAGTGCACCCCTCCACTTT. The full variable domain, with the rest looked up from reference TRBV7-9 and TRBJ1-6, is DTGVSQNPRHKITKRGQNVTFRCDPISEHNRLYWYRQTLGQGPEFLTYFQNEAQLEKSRLLSDRFSAERPKGSFSTLEIQRTEQGDSAMYLCASSPAGTASAPLHFGNGTRLTVT.

The chain is built from TRBV7-8 and TRBJ2-3, with D possibly matching TRBD2 (6 bases). V lost 6 bases, J lost 2 bases, and 15 bases lay in between. Per germline, CDR1 SGHVS and CDR2 FQNEAQ. This CDR3 comprises 15 residues. The CDR3 protein is CASSPLGGDTDTQYF. DNA for the CDR3: TGTGCCAGCAGTCCATTAGGCGGGGACACAGATACGCAGTATTTT.